Below are 13 T cell receptor beta chains sequenced from a single sample in a study of blood T cell repertoires in COVID-19. Here immunoSEQ multiplex PCR was the method, and the copy in TCRdb shows in-frame clones only, minus some. The data hold approximately 200,000 clones, with about 85% observed a single time. Sequenced material: peripheral blood. The receptors derive from a middle-aged man with acute or convalescent COVID-19.

The V gene is TRBV6-5, the J gene TRBJ2-2, with D perhaps matching TRBD1 (6 bases). V dropped 7 bases and J dropped 6 bases, with 18 bases sitting between them. Germline-derived CDR1 and CDR2 are MNHEY and SVGAGI. CDR3 size: 15 residues. CDR3 region: CASILVSQGSGELFF. The CDR3 nucleotides read TGTGCCAGCATCCTCGTTTCACAGGGTTCCGGGGAGCTGTTTTTT.

As regards this clone: The sample holds other DNA sequences that translate to the same CDR3. The chain carries TRBV6-1 and TRBJ1-2, with D perhaps matching TRBD1 (5 bases). Per the germline V gene, CDR1 is MNHNS and CDR2 is SASEGT. This CDR3 has 12 residues. V dropped 3 bases and J dropped 5 bases, with 7 bases sitting between them. The CDR3 DNA reads as TGTGCCAGCAGTGAGCCAGGGTATGGCTACACCTTC. Translated: CASSEPGYGYTF.

The rearrangement uses TRBV4-3 and TRBJ1-1; D perhaps matches TRBD1 (6 bases). This CDR3 contains 14 residues. CDR1 is LGHNA and CDR2 is YSLEER in the germline V gene. Trimming removed 1 base at V and 4 bases at J, with 10 bases between. CDR3 loop: CASSQVQGGTEAFF. CDR3 bases: TGCGCCAGCAGCCAAGTTCAAGGGGGCACTGAAGCTTTCTTT.

The chain links TRBV5-1 to TRBJ1-1; D ambiguous. V lost 4 bases and J 1 base, leaving 8 bases between the germline ends. The CDR3 sequence is 13 residues long. Per the germline V gene, CDR1 is SGHRS and CDR2 is YFSETQ. CDR3 residues: CASSPTGNTEAFF. The CDR3 coding sequence is TGCGCCAGCAGCCCGACGGGGAACACTGAAGCTTTCTTT.

The V gene is TRBV27, the J gene TRBJ2-3; 11 bases fit TRBD1. The CDR3 length is 14 residues. The germline gives CDR1 MNHEY, CDR2 SMNVEV (reference sequence). The V gene end was trimmed by 8 bases and the J gene end by 7 bases; junction bases not matched to a gene: 8. In DNA form, the CDR3 reads TGTGCCAGCGGACAGGGGGCGCTGGGAAATACGCAGTATTTT. As protein: CASGQGALGNTQYF.

V is TRBV12-5 and J is TRBJ2-6; a possible D gene is TRBD1 (5 bases). Trimming removed 8 bases from V and 0 bases from J, with 14 bases in between. CDR3 length: 16 residues. Per the germline V gene, CDR1 is LGHNT and CDR2 is FRNRAP. DNA of the CDR3: TGTGCTAGTAGGGGCTCCTTTAGCTCTGGGGCCAACGTCCTGACTTTC. As protein: CASRGSFSSGANVLTF.

This rearrangement joins TRBV29-1 to TRBJ1-2, with D unclear. Looked up from germline, CDR1 is SQVTM and CDR2 is ANQGSEA. Trimming took off 8 bases at V and 1 base at J, with 11 bases between the two ends. The CDR3 consists of 12 residues. The CDR3 loop is CSIFTYNYGYTF. CDR3 DNA: TGCAGCATCTTCACTTATAACTATGGCTACACCTTC.

There are a few counts of this clone. Written as DNA, the CDR3 is TGCGCCAGCAGCCCACAGGGTCTCGGAGTGGGGAACACTGAAGCTTTCTTT. This codes for CASSPQGLGVGNTEAFF. J is TRBJ1-1 and V is TRBV5-1; perhaps TRBD1 as D (6 bases). The CDR3 has 17 residues. Germline-derived CDR1 and CDR2 are SGHRS and YFSETQ. Trimming cost V 4 bases and J 1 base, with 20 bases left between them.

The chain links TRBV7-8 to TRBJ1-5; 9 positions agree with TRBD1. This CDR3 is 15 amino acids long. With V trimmed by 5 bases and J by 4 bases, 6 bases remained unmatched. CDR1 is SGHVS and CDR2 is FQNEAQ in the germline V gene. CDR3 nucleotide sequence: TGTGCCAGCAGCGCCGGACAGGGGTTAAATCAGCCCCAGCATTTT. This codes for CASSAGQGLNQPQHF.

As regards this clone: The limits of the CDR3 on the DNA are not certain, so only TCRdb's listed CDR3 is given. This chain links TRBV12-3 or TRBV12-4 with TRBJ2-1; TRBD2, the table's D call, was not compared with the DNA. The CDR3 contains 13 residues when both ends are counted. The CDR3: CATDAVAGGSWFF.

V and J are TRBV14 and TRBJ1-1; D perhaps matches TRBD1 (6 bases). The germline V gene has CDR1 SGHDN and CDR2 FVKESK. V lost 4 bases to trimming and J lost 0 bases, with 18 bases between them. The CDR3 is 17 residues long. The CDR3 nucleotides are TGTGCCAGCAGCCTACGGTCCCAGGGGCGAATGAACACTGAAGCTTTCTTT. Translated: CASSLRSQGRMNTEAFF. Variable domain in full (rest from reference TRBV14 and TRBJ1-1): EAGVTQFPSHSVIEKGQTVTLRCDPISGHDNLYWYRRVMGKEIKFLLHFVKESKQDESGMPNNRFLAERTGGTYSTLKVQPAELEDSGVYFCASSLRSQGRMNTEAFFGQGTRLTVV.

The chain is built from TRBV28 and TRBJ1-2; possibly TRBD1 for D (6 bases). Germline assignment: CDR1 MDHEN and CDR2 SYDVKM. Trimming pared 7 bases from V and 3 bases from J, leaving 15 bases between. The CDR3 contains 14 residues. The CDR3 here is CASTQGGLYYGYTF. CDR3 sequence (DNA): TGTGCCAGCACCCAAGGGGGATTATACTATGGCTACACCTTC.

V is TRBV3-1 (or the pseudogene TRBV3-2) and J is TRBJ2-5; tentatively, D is TRBD2 (5 bases). The V gene's germline CDR1 is LGHDT and CDR2 YNNKEL (reference sequence). V lost 4 bases, J lost 5 bases, and 20 bases lay in between. This CDR3 comprises 16 residues. The CDR3 bases are TGTGCCAGCAGCCCCGGTCGGAGGACCATAATTGAGACCCAGTACTTC. Translated, it gives CASSPGRRTIIETQYF.